This record concerns one T cell receptor beta chain sequence. The table lists this clone with a count of one. Its antigen is not yet known. No per-base quality is available; no much larger clone lies one base away. This specimen comes from a study of blood T cell repertoires in COVID-19 (dated by TCRdb to 2020 to 2021). The study in broad terms: Collaborator samples came from the United States, Italy and Spain and covered acute and convalescent phases of COVID-19. The prospective study material was composed of cDNA or gDNA derived from T cells, B-cell-depleted T cells, or PBMCs. The dataset comprised deeply sampled blood TCRbeta repertoires from subjects exposed to, actively infected with, or recovered from COVID-19. The repertoires were made available in a free public database intended to serve as a resource for research on the immune response to SARS-CoV-2. The samples were drawn from two sources: the first 160 participants of the ongoing ImmuneRACE study, and about 1,300 subjects contributed by 6 global collaborators. The sample metadata nearly always contained a de-identified subject ID, COVID-19 status, age in years and sex. Where HLA class I and class II types were available, the types were taken from metadata supplied by the sample provider, not from assay-based typing. On the study overall, not on this receptor specifically: Clinical and demographic metadata were provided uncurated, with the amount varying by source and participant.

Each collaborating institution followed its own protocols to collect whole blood in K2EDTA tubes. For TCRbeta analysis, collaborators shipped samples as frozen whole blood, isolated PBMCs, or DNA extracted from either of those sample types. At the junction V is shortened by 3 bases and J by 0 bases; bases outside the gene matches: 5. From a lookup of the germline V gene (reference sequence), CDR1 and CDR2 are LNHDA and SQIVND. Counted from cysteine to phenylalanine, this CDR3 has 16 amino acids. Of the read, only the CDR3 DNA is kept; its 48 bases are in frame from base 1. TCRbeta CDR3 regions were amplified from genomic DNA by means of the immunoSEQ Assay, a bias-controlled multiplex PCR. Processing in the source paper ran as follows. The number of nucleated cells in each sample was estimated from the amplification of reference gene primers within the assay. Sequence reads were collapsed and filtered to measure the absolute abundance of every unique TCRbeta CDR3 rearrangement. For each sample, productive Simpson clonality was calculated as the square root of Simpson's diversity index across productive rearrangements. TCRdb retrieved this table from immuneACCESS and kept in-frame rearrangements only. Not all clones are present; in checked studies, unresolved V genes account for under half, and no reason is known for the remainder. Clonal size and the V and J genes are those of that table, whereas D and trimming came from the DNA. In this sample the table shows about 60,000 clones, roughly 89% of which occur a single time. The biggest ten clones account for approximately 13% of the sample.

The chain was built from TRBV19 and TRBJ1-1, and 9 junction bases match TRBD1. The receptor comes from a man in his 60s with active COVID-19. Input material: peripheral blood. The CDR3 protein: CASSMRGTGLNTEAFF. The nucleotide sequence reads as follows: TGTGCCAGTAGTATGAGAGGGACAGGGTTGAACACTGAAGCTTTCTTT.